This TCR beta chain was observed in a study of T cells after yellow fever vaccination. General study points: A small share of clonotypes appeared in both CD4 and CD8 compartments. After the booster, about 95% of CD4 and about nine tenths of CD8 primary-response clones were re-detected.

The authors made TCR cDNA by 5'RACE template switching, adding a universal primer site and UMIs. One entry per CDR3 protein, called by TCRdb with MiXCR from the 5' RACE reads. The sample yields about 260,000 distinct CDR3 sequences, 10% to 15% seen once. The germline CDR1 and CDR2 sequences are SGHVS and FNYEAQ. This CDR3 has 17 amino acids. Trimming shortened V by 4 bases and J by 0 bases, and 16 bases separated the two germline ends. This clonotype was counted a few times. Its antigen is still unknown. The chain uses TRBV7-6 and TRBJ2-1; D may be TRBD2 (6 bases). The TCR comes from a man aged 25 to 40 who received the YFV17D yellow fever vaccine. Sequencing was performed on CD4+ T cells sorted from PBMCs, taken 45 days after the yellow fever booster vaccination. The DNA for the CDR3 is TGTGCCAGCAGCTCCCTGGGGGGATCTAGCTCCTACAATGAGCAGTTCTTC. Translated: CASSSLGGSSSYNEQFF.